A selection of T cell receptor beta chains follows, all from one sample in a study of cytomegalovirus exposure and HLA in healthy donors. Using immunoSEQ multiplex PCR, the repertoire was profiled, and TCRdb retains in-frame clones only, with some absent. The data hold 160,000 or so clones, with 75% to 85% observed a single time. The sample taken for sequencing was PBMCs. The source of these receptors is a man aged 25-45 years in good health and CMV-seronegative. Both conserved end residues are trimmed from each CDR3. Each record gives: clone size, V gene, CDR3 protein. Size is stated for part of the rows, as once, few or many counts, or as a class when the clone is expanded.

>once|TRBV28
ASSLEGLTSGWTSTDTQY
>-|TRBV4-2
ASSQDPTSGASDTQY
>once|TRBV19
ASSAYQFIRYGYT
>-|TRBV19
ASSIGTGGDWPEAF
>once|TRBV10-3
AISEGGLVQAGELF
>-|TRBV27
ASSSELHRGIYGYT
>-|TRBV28
ASRTGGIGGYGYT
>-|TRBV6-6
ASSYRGTTQTDTQY
>once|TRBV5-1
ASSLAVHWTGGSYEQY
>-|TRBV7-9
ASSFAGDSYEQY
>-|TRBV7-9
STRGVRDWYQETQY
>-|TRBV12-2
ASRLELQPPHLYEQY
>-|TRBV15
ATSRTPSGSSSYEQY
>-|TRBV2
ASKDSAGRYTGELF